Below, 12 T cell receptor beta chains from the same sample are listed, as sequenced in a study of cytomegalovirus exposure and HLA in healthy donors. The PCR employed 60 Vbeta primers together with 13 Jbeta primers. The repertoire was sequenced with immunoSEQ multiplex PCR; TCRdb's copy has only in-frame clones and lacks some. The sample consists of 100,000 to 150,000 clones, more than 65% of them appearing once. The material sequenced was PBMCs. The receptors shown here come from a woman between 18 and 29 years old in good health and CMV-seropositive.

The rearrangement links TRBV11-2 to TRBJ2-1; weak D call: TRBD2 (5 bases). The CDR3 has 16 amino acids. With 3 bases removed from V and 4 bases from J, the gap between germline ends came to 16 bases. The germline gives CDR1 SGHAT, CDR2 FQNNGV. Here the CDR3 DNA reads TGTGCCAGCAGCTTCGGGCCTAGCCCAAGTTACAATGAGCAGTTCTTC. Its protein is CASSFGPSPSYNEQFF.

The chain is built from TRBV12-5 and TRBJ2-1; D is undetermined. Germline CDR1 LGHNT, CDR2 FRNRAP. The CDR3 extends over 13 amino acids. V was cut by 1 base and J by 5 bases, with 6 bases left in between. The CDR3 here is CASGLGRNNEQFF. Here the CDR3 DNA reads TGTGCTAGTGGTTTGGGGAGAAACAATGAGCAGTTCTTC.

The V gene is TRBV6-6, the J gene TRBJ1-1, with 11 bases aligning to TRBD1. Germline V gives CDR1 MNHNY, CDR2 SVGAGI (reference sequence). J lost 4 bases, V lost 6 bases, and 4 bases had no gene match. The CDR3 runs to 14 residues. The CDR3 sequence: CASSPGTGGTEAFF. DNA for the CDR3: TGTGCCAGCAGCCCCGGGACAGGGGGCACTGAAGCTTTCTTT.

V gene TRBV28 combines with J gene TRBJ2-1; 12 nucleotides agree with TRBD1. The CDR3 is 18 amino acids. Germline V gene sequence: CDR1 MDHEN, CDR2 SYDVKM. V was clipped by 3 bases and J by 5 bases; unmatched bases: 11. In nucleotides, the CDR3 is TGTGCCAGCAGTTTCTCCGGGACAGGGGGCCTCTACGACAATGAGCAGTTCTTC. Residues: CASSFSGTGGLYDNEQFF.

CDR3 nucleotide sequence: TGTGCCAGCAGACCCGGGACTAGCGTCTACAATGAGCAGTTCTTC. This gives the protein CASRPGTSVYNEQFF. This sequence joins TRBV14 and TRBJ2-1, with 10 nucleotides matching TRBD2. V lost 6 bases, J lost 3 bases, and 5 bases stayed unmatched. Per the germline V gene, CDR1 is SGHDN and CDR2 is FVKESK. The CDR3 has 15 residues.

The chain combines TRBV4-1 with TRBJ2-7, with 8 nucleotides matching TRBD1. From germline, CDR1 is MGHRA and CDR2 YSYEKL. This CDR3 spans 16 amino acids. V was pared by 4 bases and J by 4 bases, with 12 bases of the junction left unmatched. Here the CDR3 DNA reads TGCGCCAGCAGCCTCACCACCGGGACAGGAAATTACGAGCAGTACTTC. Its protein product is CASSLTTGTGNYEQYF.

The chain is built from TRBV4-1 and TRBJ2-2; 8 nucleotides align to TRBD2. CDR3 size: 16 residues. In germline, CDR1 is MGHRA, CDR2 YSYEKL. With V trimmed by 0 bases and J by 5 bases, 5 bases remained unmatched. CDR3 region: CASSQDSGGRTGELFF. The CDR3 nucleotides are TGCGCCAGCAGCCAAGATTCGGGGGGGCGAACCGGGGAGCTGTTTTTT.

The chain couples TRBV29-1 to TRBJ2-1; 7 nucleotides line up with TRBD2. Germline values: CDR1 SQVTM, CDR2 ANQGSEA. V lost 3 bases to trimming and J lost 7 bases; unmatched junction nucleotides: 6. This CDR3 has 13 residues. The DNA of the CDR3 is TGCAGCGTTGAGGGGGGGAAATCAAATGAGCAGTTCTTC. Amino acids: CSVEGGKSNEQFF.

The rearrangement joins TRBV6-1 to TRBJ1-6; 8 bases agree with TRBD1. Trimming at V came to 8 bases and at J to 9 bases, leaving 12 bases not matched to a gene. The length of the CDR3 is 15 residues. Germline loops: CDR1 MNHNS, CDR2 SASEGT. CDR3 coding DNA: TGTGCCAGCCAACCACCGGGACAGGTGGCTTCACCCCTCCACTTT. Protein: CASQPPGQVASPLHF.

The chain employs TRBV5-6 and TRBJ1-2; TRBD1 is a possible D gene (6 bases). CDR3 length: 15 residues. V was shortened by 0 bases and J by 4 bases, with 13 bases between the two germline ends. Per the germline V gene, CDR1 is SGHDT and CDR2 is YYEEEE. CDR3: CASSLGAGRGYGYTF. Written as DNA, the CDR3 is TGTGCCAGCAGCTTGGGGGCGGGCAGGGGCTATGGCTACACCTTC.

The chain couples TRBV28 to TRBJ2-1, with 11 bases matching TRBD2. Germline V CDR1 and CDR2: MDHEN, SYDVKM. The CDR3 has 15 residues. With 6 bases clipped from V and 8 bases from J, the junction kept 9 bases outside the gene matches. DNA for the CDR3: TGTGCCAGCAGATCTAGCGGGGGGTTTGATGATGAGCAGTTCTTC. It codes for CASRSSGGFDDEQFF.

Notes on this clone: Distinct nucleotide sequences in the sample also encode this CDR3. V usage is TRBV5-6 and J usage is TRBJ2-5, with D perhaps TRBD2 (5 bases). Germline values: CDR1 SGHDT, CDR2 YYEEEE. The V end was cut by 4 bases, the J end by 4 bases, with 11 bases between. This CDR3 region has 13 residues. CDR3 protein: CASSGAGGETQYF. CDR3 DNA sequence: TGTGCCAGCAGCGGTGCTGGAGGAGAGACCCAGTACTTC.